This T cell receptor beta chain was sequenced in a study of CD8 T cells in Susac syndrome. Looking at the study overall: Intravenous immunoglobulin alone or corticosteroids were being given to patients with Susac syndrome at blood draw, unless they were therapy-naive.

The diagnostic criteria for definite or probable disease, as recently defined, were met by the patients with Susac syndrome. TEMRA cells underwent FACS enrichment and CD8+ and CD4+ T cells underwent negative isolation. Roughly 0.45 to 1 ug RNA was reverse transcribed with random hexamers. TCR beta CDR3 was amplified by immunoSEQ covering 54 Vbeta and 13 Jbeta. TCRdb itself ran the immunoSEQ multiplex PCR reads through MiXCR, one entry per CDR3 protein. The sample lists roughly 220,000 distinct CDR3 sequences, about 94% seen once, with approximately 0.15% in the top ten. V lost 1 base and J lost 8, with 14 bases in between. The germline V gene encodes CDR1 LGHDT and CDR2 YNNKEL (reference sequence). The CDR3 is 14 amino acids.

This clonotype was obtained from a human donor with Susac syndrome. Sequenced sample: CD4+ T cells from PBMCs. The V and J genes are TRBV3-1 and TRBJ1-1, with a weak D call TRBD1 (6 bases). The CDR3 sequence is CASSQVGGRSEAFF. CDR3 coding DNA: TGTGCCAGCAGCCAAGTAGGGGGGCGATCCGAAGCTTTCTTT.